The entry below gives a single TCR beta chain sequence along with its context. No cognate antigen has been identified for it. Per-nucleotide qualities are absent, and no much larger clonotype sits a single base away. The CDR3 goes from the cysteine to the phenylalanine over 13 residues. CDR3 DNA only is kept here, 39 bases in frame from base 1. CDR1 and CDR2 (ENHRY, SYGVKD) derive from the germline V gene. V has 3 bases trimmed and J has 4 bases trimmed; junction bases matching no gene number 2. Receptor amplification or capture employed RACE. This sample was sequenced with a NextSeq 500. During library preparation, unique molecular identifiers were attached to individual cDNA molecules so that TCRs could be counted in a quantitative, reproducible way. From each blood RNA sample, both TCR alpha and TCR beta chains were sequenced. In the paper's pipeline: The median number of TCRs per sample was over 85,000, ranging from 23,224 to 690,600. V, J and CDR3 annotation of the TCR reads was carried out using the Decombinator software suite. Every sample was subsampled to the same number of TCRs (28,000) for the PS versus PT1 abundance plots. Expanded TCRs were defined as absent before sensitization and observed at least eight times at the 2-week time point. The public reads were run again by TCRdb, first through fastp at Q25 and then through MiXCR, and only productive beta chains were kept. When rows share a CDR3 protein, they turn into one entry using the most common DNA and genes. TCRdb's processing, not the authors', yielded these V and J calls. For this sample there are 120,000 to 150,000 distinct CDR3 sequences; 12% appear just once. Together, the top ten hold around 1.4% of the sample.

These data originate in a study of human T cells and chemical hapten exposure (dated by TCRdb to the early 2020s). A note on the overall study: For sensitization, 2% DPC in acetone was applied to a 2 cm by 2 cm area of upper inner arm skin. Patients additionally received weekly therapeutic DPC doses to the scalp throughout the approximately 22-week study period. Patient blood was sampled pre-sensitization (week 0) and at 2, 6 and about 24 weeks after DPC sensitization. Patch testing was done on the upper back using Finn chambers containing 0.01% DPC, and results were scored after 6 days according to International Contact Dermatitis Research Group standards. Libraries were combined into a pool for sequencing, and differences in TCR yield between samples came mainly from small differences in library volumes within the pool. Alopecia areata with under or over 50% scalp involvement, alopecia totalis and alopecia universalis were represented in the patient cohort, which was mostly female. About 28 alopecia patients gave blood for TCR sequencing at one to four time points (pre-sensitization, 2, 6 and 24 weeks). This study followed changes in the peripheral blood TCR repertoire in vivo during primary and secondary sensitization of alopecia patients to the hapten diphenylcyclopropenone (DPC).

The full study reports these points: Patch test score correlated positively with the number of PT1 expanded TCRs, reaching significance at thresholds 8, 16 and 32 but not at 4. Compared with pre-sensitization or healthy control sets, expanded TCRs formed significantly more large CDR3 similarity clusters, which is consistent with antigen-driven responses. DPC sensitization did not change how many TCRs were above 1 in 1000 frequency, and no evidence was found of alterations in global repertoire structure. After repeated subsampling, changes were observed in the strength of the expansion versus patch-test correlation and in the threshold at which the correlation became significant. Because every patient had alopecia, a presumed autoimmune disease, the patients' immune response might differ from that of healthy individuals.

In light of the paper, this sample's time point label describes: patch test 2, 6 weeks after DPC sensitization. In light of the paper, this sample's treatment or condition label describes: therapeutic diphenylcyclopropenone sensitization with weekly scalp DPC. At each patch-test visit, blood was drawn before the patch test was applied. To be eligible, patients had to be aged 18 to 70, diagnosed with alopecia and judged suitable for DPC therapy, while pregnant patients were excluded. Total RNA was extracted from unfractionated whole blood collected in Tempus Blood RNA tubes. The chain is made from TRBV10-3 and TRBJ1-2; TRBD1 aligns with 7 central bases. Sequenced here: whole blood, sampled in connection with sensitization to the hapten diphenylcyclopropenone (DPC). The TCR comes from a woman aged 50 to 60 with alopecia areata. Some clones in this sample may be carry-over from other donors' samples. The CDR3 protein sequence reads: CAISEQGSYGYTF. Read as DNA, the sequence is TGTGCCATCAGTGAACAGGGGAGCTATGGCTACACCTTC.